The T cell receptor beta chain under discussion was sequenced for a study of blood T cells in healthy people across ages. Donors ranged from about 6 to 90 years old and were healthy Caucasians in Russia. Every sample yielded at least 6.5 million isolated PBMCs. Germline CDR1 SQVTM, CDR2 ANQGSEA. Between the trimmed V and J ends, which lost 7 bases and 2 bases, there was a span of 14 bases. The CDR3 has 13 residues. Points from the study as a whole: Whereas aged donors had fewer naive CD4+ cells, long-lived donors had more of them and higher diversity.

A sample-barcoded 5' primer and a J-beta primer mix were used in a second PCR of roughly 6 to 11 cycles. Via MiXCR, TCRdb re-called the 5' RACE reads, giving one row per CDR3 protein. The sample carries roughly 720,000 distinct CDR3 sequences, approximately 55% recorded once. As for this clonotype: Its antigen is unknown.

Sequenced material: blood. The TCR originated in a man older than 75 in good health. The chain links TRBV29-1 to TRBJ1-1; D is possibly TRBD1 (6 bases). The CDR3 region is CSGTRGGNTEAFF. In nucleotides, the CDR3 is TGCAGCGGAACGCGGGGGGGCAACACTGAAGCTTTCTTT.